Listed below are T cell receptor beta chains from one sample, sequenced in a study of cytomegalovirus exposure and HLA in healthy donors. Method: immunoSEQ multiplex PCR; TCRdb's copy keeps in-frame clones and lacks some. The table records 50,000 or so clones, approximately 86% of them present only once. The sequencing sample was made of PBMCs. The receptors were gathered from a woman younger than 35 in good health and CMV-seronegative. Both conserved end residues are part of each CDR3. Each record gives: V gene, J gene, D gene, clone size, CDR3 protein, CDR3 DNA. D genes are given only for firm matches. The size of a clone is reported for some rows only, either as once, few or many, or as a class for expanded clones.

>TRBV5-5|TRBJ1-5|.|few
CASSLDRLSNQPQHF
TGTGCCAGCAGCTTGGACAGGCTAAGCAATCAGCCCCAGCATTTT
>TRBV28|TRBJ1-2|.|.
CASSSYGYTF
TGTGCCAGCAGTTCATATGGCTACACCTTC
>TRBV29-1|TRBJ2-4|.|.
CSVEDSIQYF
TGCAGCGTTGAAGACAGCATTCAGTACTTC
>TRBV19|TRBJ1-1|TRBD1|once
CASSKTGGTNTEAFF
TGTGCCAGTTCGAAAACAGGGGGGACGAACACTGAAGCTTTCTTT
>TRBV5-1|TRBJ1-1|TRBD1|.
CASSLGQGSNTEAFF
TGCGCCAGCAGCTTGGGACAGGGGTCGAACACTGAAGCTTTCTTT
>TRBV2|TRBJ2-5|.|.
CASTRDLQETQYF
TGTGCCAGCACCCGGGACTTACAAGAGACCCAGTACTTC
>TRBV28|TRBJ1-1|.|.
CASLFLGSNTEAFF
TGTGCCAGCCTCTTCTTGGGCTCGAACACTGAAGCTTTCTTT
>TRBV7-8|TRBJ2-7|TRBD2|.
CASSLRTSGRGQYF
TGTGCCAGCAGCTTACGTACTAGCGGCCGTGGGCAGTACTTC
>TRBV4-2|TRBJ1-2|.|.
CASSQGPGVRSGYTF
TGTGCCAGCAGCCAAGGCCCAGGGGTGAGGAGTGGCTACACCTTC
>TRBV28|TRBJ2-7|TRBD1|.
CASSSSGTGAPYEQYF
TGTGCCAGCAGTTCCTCCGGGACAGGGGCTCCCTACGAGCAGTACTTC
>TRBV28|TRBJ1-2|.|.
CASSSKMTRGYGYTF
TGTGCCAGCAGCTCCAAGATGACGCGGGGATATGGCTACACCTTC
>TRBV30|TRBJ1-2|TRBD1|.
CAWNSLTGGANGYTF
TGTGCCTGGAACAGCCTCACAGGGGGCGCGAATGGCTACACCTTC
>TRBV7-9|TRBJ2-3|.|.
CASERSTDTQYF
TGTGCCAGTGAGAGGAGCACAGATACGCAGTATTTT
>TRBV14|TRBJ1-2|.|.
CASSVTGTEYYGYTF
TGTGCCAGCAGCGTCACAGGGACGGAATACTATGGCTACACCTTC
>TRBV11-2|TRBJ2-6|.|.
CASSLGVSGANVLTF
TGTGCCAGCAGCTTAGGAGTTTCTGGGGCCAACGTCCTGACTTTC
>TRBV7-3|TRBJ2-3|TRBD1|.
CASAGGLSDTQYF
TGTGCCAGCGCAGGGGGCTTGTCAGATACGCAGTATTTT
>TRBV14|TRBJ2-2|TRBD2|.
CASSLASGGELFF
TGTGCCAGCAGCTTGGCTAGCGGCGGGGAGCTGTTTTTT
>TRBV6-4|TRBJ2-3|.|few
CASSEKSGSTDTQYF
TGTGCCAGCAGTGAAAAAAGCGGCAGCACAGATACGCAGTATTTT
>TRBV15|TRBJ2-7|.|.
CATSRDGLSEQYF
TGTGCCACCAGCAGAGATGGGCTCAGCGAGCAGTACTTC
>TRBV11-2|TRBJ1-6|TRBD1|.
CASSFWPRRQGNSPLHF
TGTGCCAGCAGCTTTTGGCCTCGGCGACAGGGTAATTCACCCCTCCACTTT
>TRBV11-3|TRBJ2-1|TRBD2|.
CASSLGLAGGPSSYNEQFF
TGTGCCAGCAGCTTAGGACTAGCGGGAGGGCCATCCTCCTACAATGAGCAGTTCTTC
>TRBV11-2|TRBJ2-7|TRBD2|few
CASSRLAGDNEQYF
TGTGCCAGCAGCCGACTAGCGGGAGATAACGAGCAGTACTTC
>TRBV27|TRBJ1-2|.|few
CASSRIGQNTDGYTF
TGTGCCAGCAGCCGCATTGGACAGAACACTGATGGCTACACCTTC
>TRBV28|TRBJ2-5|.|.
CASSQSPKETQYF
TGTGCCAGCAGCCAAAGCCCTAAAGAGACCCAGTACTTC
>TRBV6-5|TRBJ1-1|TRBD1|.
CASSRQGVTEAFF
TGTGCCAGCAGTAGACAGGGGGTTACTGAAGCTTTCTTT
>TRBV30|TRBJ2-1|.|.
CAWQRTNRGAGYNEQFF
TGTGCCTGGCAGAGGACGAACCGCGGCGCGGGCTACAATGAGCAGTTCTTC
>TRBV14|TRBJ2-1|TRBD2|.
CASSPRGSGSANNEQFF
TGTGCCAGCAGCCCCCGGGGTAGCGGGAGCGCGAACAATGAGCAGTTCTTC
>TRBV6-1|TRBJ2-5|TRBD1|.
CASSDTGEETQYF
TGTGCCAGCAGTGATACAGGGGAAGAGACCCAGTACTTC
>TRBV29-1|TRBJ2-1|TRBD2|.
CSVGTSTSPEQFF
TGCAGCGTAGGGACTAGCACCTCCCCTGAGCAGTTCTTC
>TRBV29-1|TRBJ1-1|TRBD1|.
CSVEGLAKRQGVSDTEAFF
TGCAGCGTTGAGGGATTAGCGAAGAGACAGGGAGTCTCGGACACTGAAGCTTTCTTT